The next 17 T cell receptor beta chains were all read from a single sample in a study of brain T cells in children with intractable seizures. Regarding time point: blood from clinic visit 5 months post-surgery; TSC patient then seizure free. Clones were sequenced by immunoSEQ multiplex PCR, and TCRdb holds only the in-frame ones, with some missing. The sample has about 340,000 clones, approximately 93% seen once. The starting material was peripheral blood, obtained more than 4 months after surgery. These receptors all come from a boy under two years old with tuberous sclerosis and intractable seizures.

The chain couples TRBV19 to TRBJ1-2; 9 positions match TRBD1. The germline CDR1 and CDR2 sequences are LNHDA and SQIVND (reference sequence). The ends lost 7 bases at V and 3 bases at J; junction bases unmatched: 9. This CDR3 has 15 amino acids. In DNA form, the CDR3 reads TGTGCCAGTAAACGCGGGACAGGGATGGACTATGGCTACACCTTC. It is translated as CASKRGTGMDYGYTF.

This clone was found once. The CDR3 spells CASSPLRGTQETQYF. CDR3 nucleotide sequence: TGTGCCAGTAGTCCGCTGCGGGGGACTCAAGAGACCCAGTACTTC. The chain combines TRBV19 with TRBJ2-5, with 7 bases that match TRBD2. This CDR3 comprises 15 residues. The junction had 8 bases not matched to a gene; V was cut back by 5 bases and J by 2 bases. Germline-derived CDR1 and CDR2 are LNHDA and SQIVND (reference sequence).

The rearrangement joins TRBV9 to TRBJ2-7; 7 bases fit TRBD1. Germline V CDR1 and CDR2: SGDLS, YYNGEE. Unmatched junction bases numbered 8, after V lost 4 bases and J lost 1 base. The CDR3 runs to 15 residues. The CDR3 loop reads CASSPQRTGSYEQYF. The CDR3 DNA is TGTGCCAGCAGCCCCCAGCGGACAGGATCCTACGAGCAGTACTTC.

The chain employs TRBV3-1 (or the pseudogene TRBV3-2) and TRBJ2-1, with unresolved D. The ends were cut back, 3 bases at V and 4 bases at J, with 16 bases in the middle. This CDR3 contains 16 residues. Germline V gene sequence: CDR1 LGHDT, CDR2 YNNKEL (reference sequence). The CDR3 here is CASSHHSAGAYNEQFF. The CDR3 nucleotides are TGTGCCAGCAGCCACCACTCAGCTGGAGCTTACAATGAGCAGTTCTTC.

The chain carries TRBV7-9 and TRBJ2-7, with 7 nucleotides matching TRBD2. The CDR3 loop spans 13 amino acids. V shed 3 bases, J shed 3 bases, and the junction held 2 bases outside the gene matches. Looked up from germline, CDR1 is SEHNR and CDR2 is FQNEAQ (reference sequence). The CDR3 bases are TGTGCCAGCAGCTTTAGCGGGTTCTACGAGCAGTACTTC. Protein sequence: CASSFSGFYEQYF.

This clone came up once. The genes are TRBV2 and TRBJ1-3; D is uncertain. V was pared by 4 bases and J by 0 bases, with 7 bases between. The CDR3 is 14 amino acids. Germline loops: CDR1 SNHLY, CDR2 FYNNEI. The CDR3 reads CASSVGFSGNTIYF. Written as DNA, the CDR3 is TGTGCCAGCAGTGTGGGGTTCTCTGGAAACACCATATATTTT.

This chain links TRBV10-3 with TRBJ1-2, with TRBD1 matching over 10 bases. The germline CDR1 and CDR2 sequences are ENHRY and SYGVKD. After removal of 5 bases from V and 2 bases from J, the junction contained 5 bases not matched to a gene. This CDR3 is 15 amino acids long. The CDR3 coding sequence is TGTGCCATCAGTAAACCGGGACAGGGGAACTATGGCTACACCTTC. It is translated as CAISKPGQGNYGYTF.

This clone was seen once. Here the CDR3 DNA reads TGTGCCAGCAGCAACGGGGGGCTCCCAGATACGCAGTATTTT. Encoded protein: CASSNGGLPDTQYF. The chain links TRBV7-3 to TRBJ2-3; a weak D match, TRBD2 (7 bases). This CDR3 contains 14 residues. Between the trimmed V and J ends, which lost 5 bases and 4 bases, there was a span of 13 bases. Germline loops: CDR1 SGHTA, CDR2 FQGTGA.

J is TRBJ1-6 and V is TRBV27; perhaps TRBD1 as D (5 bases). The CDR3 is 16 residues long. Germline-derived CDR1 and CDR2 are MNHEY and SMNVEV (reference sequence). V was pared by 4 bases and J by 2 bases, with 12 bases between. The CDR3 DNA sequence: TGTGCCAGCAGTTATCGAAAGACAGCCTATAATTCACCCCTCCACTTT. Translated, it gives CASSYRKTAYNSPLHF.

Concerning this clone itself: In the same sample, other DNA sequences code for this CDR3. This sequence joins TRBV7-3 and TRBJ1-1; D remains unclear. Germline CDR1 and CDR2: SGHTA and FQGTGA. The V and J ends lost 1 base and 1 base respectively, with 4 bases between them. This CDR3 is 13 amino acids long. This CDR3 is CASSLRQNTEAFF. The CDR3 nucleotides are TGTGCCAGCAGCTTAAGACAGAACACTGAAGCTTTCTTT. Drawing the rest from reference TRBV7-3 and TRBJ1-1, the complete variable domain is GAGVSQTPSNKVTEKGKYVELRCDPISGHTALYWYRQSLGQGPEFLIYFQGTGAADDSGLPNDRFFAVRPEGSVSTLKIQRTERGDSAVYLCASSLRQNTEAFFGQGTRLTVV.

The chain carries TRBV30 and TRBJ1-1, with D possibly being TRBD1 (5 bases). Per the germline V gene, CDR1 is GTSNPN and CDR2 is SVGIG (reference sequence). Trimming removed 3 bases at V and 7 bases at J, with 18 bases between. CDR3 length equals 14 residues. The CDR3 bases are TGTGCCTGGAGAGTCCCCGCCGTAGGACATGAAGCTTTCTTT. The encoded protein is CAWRVPAVGHEAFF. Together with reference TRBV30 and TRBJ1-1, the CDR3 gives the full variable domain: SQTIHQWPATLVQPVGSPLSLECTVEGTSNPNLYWYRQAAGRGLQLLFYSVGIGQISSEVPQNLSASRPQDRQFILSSKKLLLSDSGFYLCAWRVPAVGHEAFFGQGTRLTVV.

Regarding this clone: This CDR3 is also generated by other DNA sequences in the sample. The chain links TRBV6-5 to TRBJ2-3; TRBD1 matches at 7 bases. Trimming at V came to 3 bases and at J to 1 base, leaving 1 base not matched to a gene. This CDR3 comprises 14 residues. Germline values: CDR1 MNHEY, CDR2 SVGAGI. CDR3: CASSYGQGTDTQYF. The CDR3 DNA reads TGTGCCAGCAGTTATGGACAGGGCACAGATACGCAGTATTTT.

The chain couples TRBV12-2 to TRBJ2-1; the table's D call, TRBD2, was not checked against the DNA. TRBV12-2 is reported as a pseudogene. CDR3 size: 19 residues. The CDR3 protein is CASRTEGARTSGTYNEQFF. The CDR3 DNA reads as TGTGCAAGTCGCACGGAAGGCGCCAGGACTAGCGGTACCTACAATGAGCAGTTCTTC.

The chain recombines TRBV14 with TRBJ1-2, with D possibly TRBD1 on 5 matching bases. Germline CDR1 is SGHDN and CDR2 is FVKESK. V lost 0 bases, J lost 4 bases, and 6 bases lay in between. The CDR3 consists of 13 residues. CDR3: CASSQDRVYGYTF. CDR3 DNA sequence: TGTGCCAGCAGCCAAGACAGGGTCTATGGCTACACCTTC.

The rearrangement links TRBV7-9 to TRBJ1-6, with no clear D. The CDR3 contains 14 residues. The V gene's germline CDR1 is SEHNR and CDR2 FQNEAQ (reference sequence). V was trimmed by 4 bases and J by 12 bases, leaving 16 bases between them. Written as DNA, the CDR3 is TGTGCCAGCAGCTGGGAGGGCCCACGAAAACCCCTCCACTTT. Its translation: CASSWEGPRKPLHF.

V and J are TRBV28 and TRBJ2-7; 7 bases are a match to TRBD1. CDR1 is MDHEN, CDR2 SYDVKM, per germline. This CDR3 contains 17 residues. Trimming at V came to 1 base and at J to 2 bases, leaving 11 bases not matched to a gene. The CDR3 nucleotides read TGTGCCAGCAGTTTATTCACCGACAGGGCAGGGACCTACGAGCAGTACTTC. It encodes CASSLFTDRAGTYEQYF.

The chain recombines TRBV4-1 with TRBJ1-2; no firm D call. The V gene's germline CDR1 is MGHRA and CDR2 YSYEKL. The CDR3 is 15 residues long. The V end was cut by 0 bases, the J end by 4 bases, with 12 bases between. CDR3 sequence reads: CASSQDFKPGYGYTF. In nucleotides, the CDR3 is TGCGCCAGCAGCCAAGATTTTAAACCTGGCTATGGCTACACCTTC.